This is a list of T cell receptor beta chains from one sample in a study of T cell repertoires in cytomegalovirus infection. No antigens are known for them. Via MiXCR, TCRdb re-called the reads, giving one row per CDR3 protein. Counted here are hundreds of thousands of distinct CDR3 sequences, around a third occurring once; the ten biggest clones make up 15% to 20%. Specimen: cultured PBMCs, collected from culture after CMV antigen stimulation. The receptors shown here come from a human donor in good health (CMV status not recorded). Some clones in this sample may be carry-over from other donors' samples. CDR3s include the opening cysteine and the closing phenylalanine or tryptophan. Each record gives: J gene, V gene, CDR3 protein.

TRBJ2-5	TRBV7-2	CASSLGAWGEETQYF
TRBJ1-2	TRBV6-1	CASRDRKNYGYTF
TRBJ2-3	TRBV7-9	CASSGSGPGGQYF
TRBJ1-1	TRBV6-1	CASPEVGNTEAFF
TRBJ1-2	TRBV5-1	CASRTRGGYGYTF
TRBJ2-5	TRBV7-6	CASSLLVVETQYF
TRBJ1-3	TRBV12-3/TRBV12-4	CASSPPGGWDTIYF
TRBJ1-1	TRBV7-2	CASSLSPTEAFF
TRBJ1-1	TRBV4-1	CASSQADRATEAFF
TRBJ1-1	TRBV6-1	CASWAGYNTEAFF
TRBJ2-4	TRBV11-2	CASSPLLEWPMAKNIQYF
TRBJ1-1	TRBV7-2	CASSDVPFDTEAFF
TRBJ1-4	TRBV5-1	CASSLDSGEKLFF
TRBJ2-7	TRBV7-6	CASSLGDRPYEQYF
TRBJ1-1	TRBV7-2	CASSLSSFEAFF
TRBJ2-3	TRBV12-3/TRBV12-4	CASSRGPDSTDTQYF
TRBJ2-7	TRBV29-1	CSVEVVAGSSYEQYF
TRBJ2-2	TRBV7-8	CASSSLGGVPPGELFF
TRBJ2-7	TRBV5-6	CASSGARAYEQYF
TRBJ2-5	TRBV25-1	CASSPQGWYQETQYF
TRBJ2-3	TRBV20-1	CSARVGGEITDTQYF
TRBJ2-3	TRBV5-1	CASSGGGNPDTQYF
TRBJ1-1	TRBV7-2	CASSLWTAGNTEAFF
TRBJ2-7	TRBV7-2	CASGIDSYEQYF
TRBJ2-7	TRBV12-3/TRBV12-4	CASSLNLLMNEQYF
TRBJ2-1	TRBV11-3	CASNFGTLGDNEQFF
TRBJ2-2	TRBV7-9	CASRHRANTGELFF
TRBJ1-6	TRBV19	CASSRSPGLVIMHNSPLHF
TRBJ2-1	TRBV15	CATSRDLASANEQFF
TRBJ2-7	TRBV7-2	CASSLEGLADEQYF
TRBJ1-1	TRBV4-2	CASSQDRFSGQYRVNTEAFF
TRBJ1-2	TRBV7-2	CASSLAPGSGYTF
TRBJ2-1	TRBV7-8	CASSSRLAAPEEQFF
TRBJ1-1	TRBV20-1	CSASAGADTEAFF
TRBJ2-1	TRBV12-3/TRBV12-4	CASSFRGLAVSSYNEQFF
TRBJ2-1	TRBV19	CASSMGLAGGVAEQFF
TRBJ2-7	TRBV9	CASSARTGDMGEQYF
TRBJ2-2	TRBV19	CASSGANPANTGELFF
TRBJ1-5	TRBV19	CASSQQGGNQPQHF
TRBJ1-1	TRBV12-3/TRBV12-4	CASTWGAASTEAFF
TRBJ1-5	TRBV7-2	CASSLSFWGREPQHF
TRBJ2-1	TRBV7-2	CASSLEGYEPEQFF
TRBJ1-2	TRBV6-1	CASERGGPNGYTF
TRBJ1-1	TRBV28	CASSRGGSLITEAFF
TRBJ2-4	TRBV7-2	CASSLVGVGGVGQNIQYF